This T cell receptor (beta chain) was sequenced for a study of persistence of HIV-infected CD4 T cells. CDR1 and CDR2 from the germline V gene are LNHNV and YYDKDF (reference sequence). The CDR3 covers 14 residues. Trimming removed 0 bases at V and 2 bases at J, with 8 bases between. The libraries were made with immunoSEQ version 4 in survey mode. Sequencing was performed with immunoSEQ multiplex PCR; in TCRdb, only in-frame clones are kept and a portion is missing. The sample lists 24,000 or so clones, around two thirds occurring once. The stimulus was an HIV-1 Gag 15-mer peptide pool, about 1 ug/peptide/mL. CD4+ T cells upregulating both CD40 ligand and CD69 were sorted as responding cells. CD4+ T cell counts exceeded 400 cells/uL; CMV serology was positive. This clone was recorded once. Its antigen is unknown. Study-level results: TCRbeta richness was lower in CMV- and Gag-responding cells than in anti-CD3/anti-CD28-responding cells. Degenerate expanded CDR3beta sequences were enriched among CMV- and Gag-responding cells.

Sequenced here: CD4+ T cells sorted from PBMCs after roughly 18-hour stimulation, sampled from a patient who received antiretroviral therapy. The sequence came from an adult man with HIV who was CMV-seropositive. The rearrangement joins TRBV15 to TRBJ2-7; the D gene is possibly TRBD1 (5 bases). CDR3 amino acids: CATSREAGTYEQYF. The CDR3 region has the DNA TGTGCCACCAGCAGAGAGGCAGGGACCTACGAGCAGTACTTC.